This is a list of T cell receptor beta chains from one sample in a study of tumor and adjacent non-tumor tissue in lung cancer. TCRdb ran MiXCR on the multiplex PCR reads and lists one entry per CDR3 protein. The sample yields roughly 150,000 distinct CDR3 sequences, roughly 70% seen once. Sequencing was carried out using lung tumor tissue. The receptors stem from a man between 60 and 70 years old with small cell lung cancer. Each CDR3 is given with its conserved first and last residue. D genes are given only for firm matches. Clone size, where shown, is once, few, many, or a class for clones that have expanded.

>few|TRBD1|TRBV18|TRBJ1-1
CASSPRIGEGATEAFF
TGTGCCAGCTCACCAAGGATAGGCGAGGGGGCCACTGAAGCTTTCTTT
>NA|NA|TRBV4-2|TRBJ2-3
CASSQDWSSSTDVQYF
TGTGCCAGCAGCCAAGATTGGTCCTCTAGCACAGATGTGCAGTATTTT
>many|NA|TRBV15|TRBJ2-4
CATSRESQGNTAYSKNIQYF
TGTGCCACCAGCAGAGAGTCTCAGGGAAATACAGCCTATTCCAAAAACATTCAGTACTTC
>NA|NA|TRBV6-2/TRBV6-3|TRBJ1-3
CASSYMGRGGNTVYF
TGTGCCAGCAGTTACATGGGACGAGGAGGAAACACCGTATATTTT
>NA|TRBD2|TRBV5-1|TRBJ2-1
CASSLGQGLASYNEQFF
TGCGCCAGCAGCTTGGGCCAGGGACTAGCTTCCTACAATGAGCAGTTCTTC
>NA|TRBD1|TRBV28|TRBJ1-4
CASSLSGTGNEKLFF
TGTGCCAGCAGTTTATCCGGGACAGGGAATGAAAAACTGTTTTTT
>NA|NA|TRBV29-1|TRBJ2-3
CSVEIGVGIDTQYF
TGCAGCGTTGAGATAGGGGTGGGCATAGATACTCAGTATTTT
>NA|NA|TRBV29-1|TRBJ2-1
CSVVGQGGSNYQFF
TGCAGCGTGGTAGGCCAGGGGGGATCAAATTATCAGTTCTTC
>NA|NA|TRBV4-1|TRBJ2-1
CDSSLSATSNEQFF
TGCGACAGCAGTCTCTCGGCGACTAGCAATGAGCAGTTCTTC
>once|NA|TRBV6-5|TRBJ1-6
CVSSYRSDSHNSPLHF
TGTGTCAGCAGTTACAGGTCGGACAGCCATAATTCACCCCTCCACTTT
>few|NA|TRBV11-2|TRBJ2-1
CASSSGTAGIPNGQFF
TGTGCCAGCAGCTCCGGGACCGCGGGTATCCCCAATGGGCAGTTCTTC
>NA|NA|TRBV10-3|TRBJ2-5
CAISDGEIQYF
TGTGCTATCAGTGATGGGGAGATCCAGTACTTC
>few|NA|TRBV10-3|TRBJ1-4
CAISAGGAGEKLFF
TGTGCCATCAGTGCCGGGGGGGCCGGTGAAAAACTGTTTTTT
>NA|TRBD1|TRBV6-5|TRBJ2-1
CAIGRGGYSEQFF
TGTGCCATCGGAAGAGGGGGCTACAGTGAGCAGTTCTTC
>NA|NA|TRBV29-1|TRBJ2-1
CAQMLRYNEQFF
TGCGCACAGATGTTACGCTACAATGAGCAGTTCTTC
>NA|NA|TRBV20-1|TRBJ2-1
CSATRGADALNEQFF
TGCAGTGCCACTAGGGGGGCGGACGCCCTCAATGAGCAGTTCTTC
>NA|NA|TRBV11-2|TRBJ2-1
CASRRWGYNELFF
TGTGCCAGCAGACGGTGGGGTTACAATGAGCTGTTCTTC
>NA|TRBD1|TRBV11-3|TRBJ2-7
CAISTNRGPSYEQYF
TGTGCCATCAGCACAAACAGGGGGCCATCCTACGAGCAGTACTTC
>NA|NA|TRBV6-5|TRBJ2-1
CACSYSPSELSYNEQFF
TGTGCCTGCAGTTACTCGCCTAGCGAGCTTTCCTACAATGAGCAGTTCTTC
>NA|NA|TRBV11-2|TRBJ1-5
CASSPNGVGNQPQHF
TGTGCTAGCAGCCCCAACGGGGTTGGCAATCAGCCCCAGCATTTT
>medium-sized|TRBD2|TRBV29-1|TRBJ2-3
CSLTGGTSTDTQYF
TGCAGCCTCACGGGAGGGACTAGCACAGATACGCAGTATTTT
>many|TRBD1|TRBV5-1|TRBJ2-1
CASSSTGGGEQFF
TGCGCCAGCAGCTCGACAGGGGGCGGAGAGCAGTTCTTC
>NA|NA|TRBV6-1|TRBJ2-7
CASSDTGTPSYEQYF
TGTGCCAGCAGTGATACCGGGACACCTTCGTACGAGCAGTACTTC
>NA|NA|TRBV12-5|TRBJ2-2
CAAWDRDTGGLFF
TGTGCTGCCTGGGACAGAGACACCGGGGGGCTGTTTTTT
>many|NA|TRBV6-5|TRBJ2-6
CASSSLFSGANVLTF
TGTGCCAGCAGTTCCCTATTCTCTGGGGCCAACGTCCTGACTTTC
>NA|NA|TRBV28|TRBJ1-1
CASNKQGHEAEAFF
TGTGCCAGCAACAAACAGGGCCACGAGGCTGAAGCTTTCTTT
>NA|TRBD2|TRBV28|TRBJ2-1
CASSLGLAFFFEQFF
TGTGCCAGCAGTTTGGGACTAGCTTTTTTCTTCGAGCAGTTCTTC
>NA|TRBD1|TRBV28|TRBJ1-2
CTSSTRQGFYGYTF
TGTACCAGCAGTACCAGACAGGGCTTCTATGGCTACACATTC
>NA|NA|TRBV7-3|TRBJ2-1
CASSLVGGNEQFF
TGTGCCAGCAGCTTGGTAGGGGGCAATGAGCAGTTCTTC
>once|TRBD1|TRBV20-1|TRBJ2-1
CSAGYRDRGHHNEHFF
TGCAGTGCTGGCTACCGGGACAGGGGACATCACAATGAGCACTTCTTC
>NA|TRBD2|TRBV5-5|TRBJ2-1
CASSLAGGLNNEQFF
TGTGCCAGCAGCTTGGCTGGGGGACTAAACAATGAGCAGTTCTTC
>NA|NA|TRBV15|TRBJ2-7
CATSRGAGQTYEQYF
TGTGCCACCAGCAGAGGCGCGGGACAGACCTACGAGCAGTACTTC
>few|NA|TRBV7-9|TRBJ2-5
CASSWKFWETQYF
TGTGCCAGCAGCTGGAAGTTCTGGGAGACCCAGTACTTC
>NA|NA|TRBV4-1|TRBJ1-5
CASSLEGQVRQPQHF
TGCGCCAGCAGCCTAGAGGGGCAGGTGAGGCAGCCCCAGCATTTT
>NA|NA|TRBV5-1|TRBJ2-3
CASSLGLQSADTQYF
TGCGCCAGCAGCTTGGGACTACAGTCCGCAGATACGCAGTATTTT
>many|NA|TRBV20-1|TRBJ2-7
CSAPPLGTGYEQYF
TGCAGTGCTCCTCCGTTGGGTACCGGCTACGAGCAGTACTTC
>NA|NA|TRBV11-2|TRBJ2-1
CASSYGTPGSYNEQFF
TGTGCTAGCAGCTACGGGACCCCGGGGTCCTACAATGAGCAGTTCTTC
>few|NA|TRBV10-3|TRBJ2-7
CAINDGSTYEQYF
TGTGCCATCAACGACGGGTCTACCTACGAGCAGTACTTC
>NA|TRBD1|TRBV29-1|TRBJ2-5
CSVDGTGVKETQYF
TGCAGCGTTGATGGTACAGGGGTGAAAGAGACCCAGTACTTC
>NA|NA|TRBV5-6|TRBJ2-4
CAGSLYRDQAKNIQYF
TGTGCCGGCAGCTTATACAGGGATCAAGCCAAAAACATTCAGTACTTC
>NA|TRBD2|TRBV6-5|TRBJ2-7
CASCYSSGDYDQYF
TGTGCCAGCTGTTACTCGAGCGGGGACTACGACCAGTACTTC
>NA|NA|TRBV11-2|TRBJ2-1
CANSAESQGKGERFF
TGTGCCAACAGCGCCGAGTCGCAGGGGAAAGGAGAGCGGTTCTTC
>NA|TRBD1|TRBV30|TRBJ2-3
CVWSGGDRGTDTQYF
TGTGTCTGGAGCGGTGGGGACAGGGGCACAGATACGCAGTATTTT
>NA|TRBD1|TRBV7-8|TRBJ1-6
CASSHSEGAGSPLHF
TGTGCCAGTAGCCACTCGGAGGGGGCCGGATCACCCCTCCACTTT
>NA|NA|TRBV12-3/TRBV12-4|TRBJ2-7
CAISLSRPYKQYF
TGTGCCATCAGTTTAAGCCGCCCCTACAAGCAGTACTTC
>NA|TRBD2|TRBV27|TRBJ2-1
CASSSISGLLYNEQFF
TGTGCCAGCAGTTCCATTAGCGGGCTCTTGTACAATGAGCAGTTCTTC